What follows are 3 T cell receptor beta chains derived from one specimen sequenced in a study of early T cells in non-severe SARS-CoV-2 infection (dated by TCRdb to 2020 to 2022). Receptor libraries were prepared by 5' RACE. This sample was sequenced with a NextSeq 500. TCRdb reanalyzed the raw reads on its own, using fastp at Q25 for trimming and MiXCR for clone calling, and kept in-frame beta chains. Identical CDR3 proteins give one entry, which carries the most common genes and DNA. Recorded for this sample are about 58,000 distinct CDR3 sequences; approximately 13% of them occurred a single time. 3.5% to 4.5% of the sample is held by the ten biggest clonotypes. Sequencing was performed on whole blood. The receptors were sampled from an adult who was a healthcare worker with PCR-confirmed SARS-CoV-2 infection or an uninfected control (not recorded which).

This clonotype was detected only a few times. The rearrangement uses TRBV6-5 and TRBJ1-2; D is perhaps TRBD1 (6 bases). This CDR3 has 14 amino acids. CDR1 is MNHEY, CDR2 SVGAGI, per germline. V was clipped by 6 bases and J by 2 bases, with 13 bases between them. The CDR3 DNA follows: TGTGCCAGCAGGAGGGACACCCTCAACTATGGCTACACCTTC. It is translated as CASRRDTLNYGYTF.

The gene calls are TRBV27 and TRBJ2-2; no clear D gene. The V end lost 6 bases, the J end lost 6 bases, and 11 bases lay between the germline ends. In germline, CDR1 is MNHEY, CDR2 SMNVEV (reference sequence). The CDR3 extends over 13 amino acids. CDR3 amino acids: CASRRPSAGELFF. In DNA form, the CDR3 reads TGTGCCAGCAGGCGTCCCTCAGCCGGGGAGCTGTTTTTT.

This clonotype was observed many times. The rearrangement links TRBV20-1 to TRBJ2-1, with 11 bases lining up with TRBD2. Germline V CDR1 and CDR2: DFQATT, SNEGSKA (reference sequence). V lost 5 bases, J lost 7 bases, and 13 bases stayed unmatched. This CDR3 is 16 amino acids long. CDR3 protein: CSARRGLLAGVNEQFF. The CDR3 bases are TGCAGTGCTCGAAGGGGGCTACTAGCGGGAGTTAATGAGCAGTTCTTC.